The rows below give T cell receptor beta chains drawn from one sample of a study of early stage breast cancer tumors. Sequencing used immunoSEQ multiplex PCR; TCRdb keeps in-frame clones, though not all of them. The sample holds roughly 58,000 clones, over 80% seen once. Sequencing was done on a sample of blood. The origin of the receptors is a person aged 65-85 years with breast cancer. Both conserved end residues are part of each CDR3. D genes are given only for firm matches. Some rows mark clone size as missing; the rest say once, few, many or name a class of expanded clone.

clone size	J gene	D gene	V gene	CDR3 protein	CDR3 DNA
NA	TRBJ1-1	NA	TRBV6-1	CASSARKAGDTEAFF	TGTGCCAGCAGTGCCCGAAAGGCCGGGGACACTGAAGCTTTCTTT
few	TRBJ1-1	NA	TRBV4-2	CASSQDNGGWGMNTEAFF	TGTGCCAGCAGCCAAGATAATGGGGGGTGGGGTATGAACACTGAAGCTTTCTTT
NA	TRBJ1-2	TRBD1	TRBV30	CAWSQGGQGGYGYTF	TGTGCCTGGAGTCAGGGAGGACAGGGCGGCTATGGCTACACCTTC
NA	TRBJ1-1	NA	TRBV6-5	CASSYRQGRAEAFF	TGTGCCAGCAGTTATCGGCAGGGCCGCGCTGAAGCTTTCTTT
few	TRBJ1-6	NA	TRBV28	CASGTQGYNSPLHF	TGTGCCAGCGGGACACAGGGCTATAATTCACCCCTCCACTTT
NA	TRBJ2-4	TRBD1	TRBV5-6	CASTPDRAVKNIQYF	TGTGCCAGCACCCCTGACAGGGCAGTCAAAAACATTCAGTACTTC
NA	TRBJ2-3	NA	TRBV25-1	CASSEAGKGTDTQYF	TGTGCCAGCAGTGAGGCAGGGAAGGGCACAGATACGCAGTATTTT
NA	TRBJ2-2	NA	TRBV6-6	CASSYRGTPNTGELFF	TGTGCCAGCAGTTACAGGGGCACTCCGAACACCGGGGAGCTGTTTTTT
NA	TRBJ2-2	TRBD2	TRBV5-6	CASSWASGANTGELFF	TGTGCCAGCAGCTGGGCTAGCGGGGCGAACACCGGGGAGCTGTTTTTT
NA	TRBJ2-5	NA	TRBV12-5	CASGPRIETQYF	TGTGCTAGTGGCCCGCGTATAGAGACCCAGTACTTC
once	TRBJ1-2	TRBD1	TRBV2	CASSEDGGQAGGYTF	TGTGCCAGCAGTGAGGACGGGGGACAGGCTGGTGGCTACACCTTC
NA	TRBJ1-1	NA	TRBV7-2	CASSYDTNTEAFF	TGTGCCAGCAGCTACGACACCAACACTGAAGCTTTCTTT
NA	TRBJ1-1	TRBD1	TRBV7-6	CASSLGTAEAFF	TGTGCCAGCAGCTTGGGGACAGCTGAAGCTTTCTTT
once	TRBJ1-2	NA	TRBV27	CASSPRGAYGYTF	TGTGCCAGCAGCCCTCGGGGGGCCTATGGCTACACCTTC
NA	TRBJ1-6	NA	TRBV11-3	CASSLTGGYNSPLHF	TGTGCCAGCAGCTTAACCGGGGGCTATAATTCACCCCTCCACTTT
few	TRBJ1-1	NA	TRBV14	CATDEGEAFF	TGTGCAACGGATGAGGGTGAAGCTTTCTTT
NA	TRBJ2-7	TRBD1	TRBV30	CAWSGGGSSYEQYF	TGTGCCTGGAGTGGAGGGGGCAGCTCCTACGAGCAGTACTTC
once	TRBJ1-2	TRBD1	TRBV18	CASSLHPQGARVGYTF	TGTGCCAGCTCACTGCACCCACAGGGGGCTCGGGTTGGCTACACCTTC
few	TRBJ2-7	NA	TRBV2	CASSGGPEDYEQYF	TGTGCCAGCAGTGGTGGGCCGGAAGACTACGAGCAGTACTTC
NA	TRBJ1-1	NA	TRBV6-5	CASSYGAAGSRTEAFF	TGTGCCAGCAGTTACGGGGCAGCTGGATCCAGGACTGAAGCTTTCTTT
NA	TRBJ2-1	NA	TRBV19	CASGGRWEQFF	TGTGCCAGTGGAGGAAGGTGGGAGCAGTTCTTC
NA	TRBJ1-3	NA	TRBV21-1	CASSKALSGGSGNTIYF	TGTGCCAGCAGCAAAGCGCTTTCAGGGGGGTCTGGAAACACCATATATTTT
NA	TRBJ1-6	NA	TRBV5-4	CASSLAPTPSSPLHF	TGTGCCAGCAGCTTGGCCCCCACCCCGAGTTCACCCCTCCACTTT
NA	TRBJ2-5	TRBD2	TRBV2	CASSLSGGAGETQYF	TGTGCCAGCAGCCTCAGCGGGGGGGCCGGCGAGACCCAGTACTTC
NA	TRBJ2-7	NA	TRBV21-1	CASSKVAGYEQYF	TGTGCCAGCAGCAAAGTGGCAGGCTACGAGCAGTACTTC
NA	TRBJ1-2	TRBD1	TRBV6-5	CASSRTGSYGYTF	TGTGCCAGCAGTAGGACAGGGAGTTATGGCTACACCTTC
NA	TRBJ1-1	TRBD1	TRBV18	CASSPLQGASGTEAFF	TGTGCCAGCTCACCACTACAGGGGGCATCGGGAACTGAAGCTTTCTTT
once	TRBJ1-2	NA	TRBV5-5	CASSLGGSGAYGYTF	TGTGCCAGCAGCTTGGGGGGGTCGGGAGCCTATGGCTACACCTTC
NA	TRBJ1-3	TRBD1	TRBV4-3	CASNLQGEHTIYF	TGCGCCAGCAATCTTCAGGGGGAACACACCATATATTTT
NA	TRBJ2-7	NA	TRBV2	CASHPGGWTVYEQYF	TGTGCCAGCCACCCAGGGGGGTGGACAGTCTACGAGCAGTACTTC
NA	TRBJ1-5	NA	TRBV7-3	CASSLGGYSNQPQHF	TGTGCCAGCAGCTTAGGCGGTTATAGCAATCAGCCCCAGCATTTT
NA	TRBJ1-2	TRBD1	TRBV7-9	CASSAGTGPYGYTF	TGTGCCAGCAGCGCCGGGACAGGGCCCTATGGCTACACCTTC
few	TRBJ2-3	NA	TRBV5-8	CASSRGARSSTDTQYF	TGTGCCAGCAGCCGGGGGGCCCGTAGCAGCACAGATACGCAGTATTTT
NA	TRBJ1-2	TRBD1	TRBV5-6	CASSALGTGDYGYTF	TGTGCCAGCAGCGCCCTAGGGACAGGCGACTATGGCTACACCTTC
NA	TRBJ2-7	TRBD1	TRBV4-1	CASSQPGTGYEQYF	TGCGCCAGCAGCCAACCCGGGACAGGGTACGAGCAGTACTTC
NA	TRBJ2-7	NA	TRBV27	CASSLSDSTYEQYF	TGTGCCAGCAGTCTTTCAGACAGTACCTACGAGCAGTACTTC
NA	TRBJ2-1	TRBD2	TRBV25-1	CASSVSLAANEQFF	TGTGCCAGCAGTGTGTCGCTAGCGGCAAACGAGCAGTTCTTC
NA	TRBJ2-5	TRBD2	TRBV23-1	CASSRLAGNQETQYF	TGCGCCAGCAGTCGACTAGCGGGGAACCAAGAGACCCAGTACTTC
NA	TRBJ2-2	TRBD1	TRBV19	CASSRDRGVTGELFF	TGTGCCAGTAGTAGGGACAGGGGGGTCACCGGGGAGCTGTTTTTT
NA	TRBJ2-7	TRBD1	TRBV6-6	CASSYGGQGNEQYF	TGTGCCAGCAGTTACGGGGGACAGGGAAACGAGCAGTACTTC
NA	TRBJ1-5	NA	TRBV2	CASTSFRQPQHF	TGTGCCAGCACCTCTTTTCGGCAGCCCCAGCATTTT
once	TRBJ2-3	TRBD2	TRBV4-3	CASSQELAGASTDTQYF	TGCGCCAGCAGCCAAGAACTAGCGGGGGCGAGCACAGATACGCAGTATTTT